Here is one TCR beta chain with its context. No antigen is known for it. The donors were healthy bone marrow donors. The CDR3 has 15 residues. Germline CDR1 LGHNT, CDR2 FRNRAP. With V trimmed by 4 bases and J by 0 bases, 3 bases remained unmatched. These data belong to a study of cytomegalovirus exposure and HLA in healthy donors. Whole-study results and caveats: TCR beta sequences reportedly predicted most subjects' HLA-A and HLA-B alleles accurately. Across all donors, roughly uniform sequencing depth was an assumption of the presence/absence analyses. About 87% or about 30% of the time was how often most TCR beta V segments were productive, according to an earlier analysis.

The PCR used 60 Vbeta and 13 Jbeta primers. The table came from immunoSEQ multiplex PCR; TCRdb's copy has only in-frame clones and leaves some out. The sample holds approximately 86,000 clones, about three quarters seen once. This TCR was recovered from a man between 60 and 70 years old in good health and CMV-seronegative. The V and J genes are TRBV12-5 and TRBJ1-5, with TRBD1 matching 7 bases. The sample consisted of PBMCs. CDR3 in amino acids: CASGSQGVSNQPQHF. CDR3 in DNA: TGTGCTAGTGGTTCTCAGGGGGTTAGCAATCAGCCCCAGCATTTT.